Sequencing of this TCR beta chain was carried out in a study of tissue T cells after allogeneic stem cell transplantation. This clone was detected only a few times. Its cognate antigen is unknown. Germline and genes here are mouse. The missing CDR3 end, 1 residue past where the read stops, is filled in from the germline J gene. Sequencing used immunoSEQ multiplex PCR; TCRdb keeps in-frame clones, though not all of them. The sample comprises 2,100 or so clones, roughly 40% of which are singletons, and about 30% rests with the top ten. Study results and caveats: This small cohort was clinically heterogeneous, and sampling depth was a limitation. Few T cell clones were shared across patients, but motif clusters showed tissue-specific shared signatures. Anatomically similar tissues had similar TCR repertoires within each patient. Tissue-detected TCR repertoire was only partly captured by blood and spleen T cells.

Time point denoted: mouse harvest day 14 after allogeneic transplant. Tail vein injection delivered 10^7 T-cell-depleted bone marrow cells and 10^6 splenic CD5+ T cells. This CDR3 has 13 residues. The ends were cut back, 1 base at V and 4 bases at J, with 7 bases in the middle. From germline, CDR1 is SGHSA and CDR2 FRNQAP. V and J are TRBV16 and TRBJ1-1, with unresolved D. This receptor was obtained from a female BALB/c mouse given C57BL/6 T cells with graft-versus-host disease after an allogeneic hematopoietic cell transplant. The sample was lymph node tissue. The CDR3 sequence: CASSLAQSTEVFF. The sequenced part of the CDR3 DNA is TGTGCAAGCAGCTTAGCCCAATCCACAGAAGTCTTC.